Only one count was recorded for the clone carrying this TCR beta chain. Trimming stripped 0 bases from V and 6 bases from J, with 12 bases between. CDR1 and CDR2 from the germline V gene are LGHNA and YSLEER. The CDR3 is 15 amino acids. The data are from a study of a mutant IDH1 vaccine in newly diagnosed glioma. For the study at large: Those enrolled had earlier been treated with radiotherapy, temozolomide, or both, mostly both.

Assay used: immunoSEQ multiplex PCR; TCRdb lists only in-frame clones, some missing. The top ten hold roughly 4.4% of the sample, which has 70,000 or so clones, around four fifths seen once. Time point given: baseline, week 1 (first vaccination visit). Stated treatment: pre-vaccination baseline after standard-of-care therapy. The chain combines TRBV4-3 with TRBJ1-5; D gene unclear. The clonotype originates from a woman younger than 35 with glioma. Some clones in this sample may be carry-over from other donors' samples. The specimen comprised peripheral blood mononuclear cells (PBMCs), sampled from a glioma patient treated with radiotherapy, temozolomide or both. Here the CDR3 DNA reads TGCGCCAGCAGCCAAGATGTCTTGATAGGTCAGCCCCAGCATTTT. Its protein product is CASSQDVLIGQPQHF.